The 3 T cell receptor beta chains below were found in one sample sequenced in a study of blood T cells in healthy people across ages. A second roughly 6 to 11 cycle PCR used barcoded and J-beta primers. TCRdb ran MiXCR on the 5' RACE reads and lists one entry per CDR3 protein. This sample has around 800,000 distinct CDR3 sequences, with about 59% found just once. Sequenced sample: blood. The receptors were gathered from a man between 25 and 39 years old in good health.

V is TRBV10-3 and J is TRBJ2-3; 14 bases line up with TRBD2. Trimming took 4 bases from V and 0 from J; bases not matched to a gene: 3. Germline values: CDR1 ENHRY, CDR2 SYGVKD. This CDR3 is built from 17 residues. The CDR3 DNA reads as TGTGCCATCAGTGGGACTAGCGGGGGGCGGAGCACAGATACGCAGTATTTT. It translates to CAISGTSGGRSTDTQYF.

This chain connects TRBV11-2 to TRBJ2-3; D may be TRBD1 (6 bases). In germline, CDR1 is SGHAT, CDR2 FQNNGV. Trimming removed 2 bases at V and 9 bases at J, with 9 bases between. The CDR3 is 12 amino acids. In DNA, the CDR3 is TGTGCCAGCAGCTTAAGGGACACAACGCAGTATTTT. The encoded protein is CASSLRDTTQYF.

The V and J genes are TRBV20-1 and TRBJ2-7; a possible D gene is TRBD1 (6 bases). Trimming stripped 6 bases from V and 2 bases from J, with 20 bases between. The CDR3 contains 15 residues. From germline, CDR1 is DFQATT and CDR2 SNEGSKA (reference sequence). The CDR3 bases are TGCAGTGCAGACCAATCGACAGGTAACGCCTACGAGCAGTACTTC. Translating it yields CSADQSTGNAYEQYF.